These 6 T cell receptor beta chains were all obtained from the same sample, sequenced in a study of cytomegalovirus exposure and HLA in healthy donors. PCR was performed using 60 Vbeta and 13 Jbeta primers. Clones were sequenced by immunoSEQ multiplex PCR, and TCRdb holds only the in-frame ones, with some missing. The sample carries 120,000 or so clones, roughly 80% recorded once. The specimen sequenced was PBMCs. The receptors stem from a man between 18 and 35 years old in good health and CMV-seropositive.

The chain carries TRBV9 and TRBJ2-1; 12 nucleotides match TRBD2. Germline V lookup: CDR1 SGDLS, CDR2 YYNGEE. The CDR3 runs to 14 residues. V lost 8 bases to trimming and J lost 9 bases; unmatched junction nucleotides: 9. The CDR3: CASEPSGGASEQFF. CDR3 DNA sequence: TGTGCCAGTGAGCCTAGCGGGGGGGCAAGTGAGCAGTTCTTC.

This sequence joins TRBV11-3 and TRBJ2-1; no clear D gene. CDR3 length equals 14 residues. Trimming pared 1 base from V and 7 bases from J, leaving 11 bases between. The germline CDR1 and CDR2 sequences are SGHNT and YENEEA. The CDR3 DNA sequence: TGTGCCAGCAGCTTAGCCGGTGGAGAAAATGAGCAGTTCTTC. Translation: CASSLAGGENEQFF.

This chain uses TRBV7-9 with TRBJ2-7, with 7 bases aligning to TRBD2. The CDR3 has 14 residues. The junction had 3 bases not matched to a gene; V was cut back by 1 base and J by 3 bases. Germline loops: CDR1 SEHNR, CDR2 FQNEAQ (reference sequence). The CDR3 spells CASSLVGRDYEQYF. The CDR3 DNA sequence: TGTGCCAGCAGCTTAGTAGGGAGGGACTACGAGCAGTACTTC.

The gene calls are TRBV6-1 and TRBJ2-1, with a possible D match to TRBD1 (7 bases). Trimming pared 3 bases from V and 1 base from J, leaving 16 bases between. The CDR3 runs to 17 residues. Germline V lookup: CDR1 MNHNS, CDR2 SASEGT. In DNA form, the CDR3 reads TGTGCCAGCAGTGATAGGCGGGACAGCCAGTCCTACAATGAGCAGTTCTTC. This sequence encodes CASSDRRDSQSYNEQFF.

The rearrangement links TRBV7-2 to TRBJ2-7; 11 bases map to TRBD2. V was pared by 3 bases and J by 5 bases, with 9 bases of the junction left unmatched. Germline loops: CDR1 SGHTA, CDR2 FQGNSA. The CDR3 spans 16 residues. The CDR3 loop reads CASSFLTSGRGDEQYF. Written as DNA, the CDR3 is TGTGCCAGCAGCTTCCTAACTAGCGGGAGAGGGGACGAGCAGTACTTC.

About this clone: At one end, the junction sequence differs from germline, possibly due to a read error. The chain joins TRBV29-1 to TRBJ2-7; D remains ambiguous. The CDR3 runs 13 residues. CDR1 is SQVTM and CDR2 is ANQGSEA in the germline V gene. This CDR3 reads CSVISGSSYKQYF. CDR3 bases: TGCAGCGTGATTTCGGGTAGCTCCTACAAGCAGTACTTC.